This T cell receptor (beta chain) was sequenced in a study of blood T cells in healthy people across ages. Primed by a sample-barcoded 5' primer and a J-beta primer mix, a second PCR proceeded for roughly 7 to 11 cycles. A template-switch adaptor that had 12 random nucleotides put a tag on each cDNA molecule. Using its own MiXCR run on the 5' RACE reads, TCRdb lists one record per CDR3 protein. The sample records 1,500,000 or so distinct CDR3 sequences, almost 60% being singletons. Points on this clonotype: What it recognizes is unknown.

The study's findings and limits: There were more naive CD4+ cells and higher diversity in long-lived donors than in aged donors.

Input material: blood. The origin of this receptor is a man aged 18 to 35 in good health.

The CDR3 DNA follows: TGTGCCAGCAGTTACTCAGTCCAGGATTCACCCCTCCACTTT. This translates into CASSYSVQDSPLHF. The rearrangement uses TRBV6-6 and TRBJ1-6; the D is unclear. This CDR3 has 14 residues. Looked up from germline, CDR1 is MNHNY and CDR2 is SVGAGI (reference sequence). The V and J ends lost 0 bases and 8 bases respectively, with 8 bases between them.